Below, 24 T cell receptor beta chains from the same sample are listed, as sequenced in a study of T cell responses to AZD1222 COVID-19 vaccine. Sequenced by immunoSEQ multiplex PCR; TCRdb stores in-frame clones only, minus some. The sample yields about 120,000 clones, around 93% seen once. Sequences were derived from peripheral blood, sampled on day 0 of AZD1222 vaccination. These receptors all stem from an adult in good health.

The chain links TRBV27 to TRBJ2-1; D unresolved. The CDR3 covers 12 residues. The V gene's germline CDR1 is MNHEY and CDR2 SMNVEV (reference sequence). Trimming left V 7 bases short and J 6 bases short, with 10 bases between. CDR3 protein: CASNGASNEQFF. The CDR3 region has the DNA TGTGCCAGCAATGGAGCTTCCAATGAGCAGTTCTTC.

V usage is TRBV6-2 or TRBV6-3 and J usage is TRBJ2-2; 7 positions agree with TRBD1. Germline lookup yields CDR1 MNHEY and CDR2 SVGEGT. With V trimmed by 1 base and J by 6 bases, 8 bases remained unmatched. The CDR3 is 16 amino acids. The CDR3 reads CASSYWRTGGSGELFF. DNA of the CDR3: TGTGCCAGCAGTTACTGGAGGACAGGCGGCTCCGGGGAGCTGTTTTTT.

The chain combines TRBV28 with TRBJ1-2; D is unresolved. From germline, CDR1 is MDHEN and CDR2 SYDVKM. The CDR3 consists of 16 residues. V was cut by 5 bases and J by 4 bases, with 20 bases left in between. This CDR3 reads CASSPRVGGPSYGYTF. The DNA for the CDR3 is TGTGCCAGCAGTCCTCGGGTAGGTGGGCCGAGCTATGGCTACACCTTC.

The chain combines TRBV7-2 with TRBJ1-2; D gene ambiguous. Trimming left V 5 bases short and J 2 bases short, with 6 bases between. The CDR3 consists of 12 residues. Germline CDR1 SGHTA, CDR2 FQGNSA. The DNA for the CDR3 is TGTGCCAGCAGCCTGTACAACTATGGCTACACCTTC. Residues: CASSLYNYGYTF. Combining the CDR3 with reference TRBV7-2 and TRBJ1-2 gives the whole variable domain GAGVSQSPSNKVTEKGKDVELRCDPISGHTALYWYRQSLGQGLEFLIYFQGNSAPDKSGLPSDRFSAERTGGSVSTLTIQRTQQEDSAVYLCASSLYNYGYTFGSGTRLTVV.

The chain joins TRBV6-5 to TRBJ1-6, with 10 bases fitting TRBD1. V was pared by 4 bases and J by 7 bases, with 1 base of the junction left unmatched. The germline V gene has CDR1 MNHEY and CDR2 SVGAGI. The CDR3 runs to 14 residues. The CDR3 DNA follows: TGTGCCAGCAGTTGGGACAGGGGCAATTCACCCCTCCACTTT. It codes for CASSWDRGNSPLHF.

The genes are TRBV12-5 and TRBJ1-2; 7 nucleotides line up with TRBD1. From germline, CDR1 is LGHNT and CDR2 FRNRAP. This CDR3 is built from 14 residues. The J segment lost 2 bases and the V segment lost 4 bases, leaving 4 bases of the junction unmatched. The CDR3 DNA is TGTGCTAGTGGTTCCCAGGGGGGCAACTATGGCTACACCTTC. This encodes CASGSQGGNYGYTF.

This clone has more than one count but fewer than ten. One end of the junction does not line up with germline, which may come from a read error. V is TRBV11-2 and J is TRBJ2-7; TRBD2 aligns across 7 bases. Germline lookup yields CDR1 SGHAT and CDR2 FQNNGV. The CDR3 spans 13 residues. CDR3 protein: CASSSTQRGGTNF. CDR3 DNA sequence: TGTGCCAGCAGCTCCACCCAGCGGGGAGGGACGAACTTC.

This sequence joins TRBV11-2 and TRBJ2-6; D possibly corresponds to TRBD1 (6 bases). CDR3 length equals 18 residues. The germline gives CDR1 SGHAT, CDR2 FQNNGV. The V end was cut by 6 bases, the J end by 0 bases, with 18 bases between. CDR3: CASRRPGQKVSGANVLTF. Written as DNA, the CDR3 is TGTGCCAGCAGACGACCGGGACAAAAAGTCTCTGGGGCCAACGTCCTGACTTTC.

The J gene is TRBJ2-2, the V gene TRBV7-9; 7 positions match TRBD2. This CDR3 has 16 amino acids. After removal of 1 base from V and 6 bases from J, the junction contained 8 bases not matched to a gene. Germline CDR1 is SEHNR and CDR2 is FQNEAQ (reference sequence). CDR3: CASSLVGIGRPGELFF. In nucleotides, the CDR3 is TGTGCCAGCAGCTTAGTGGGTATCGGGAGGCCCGGGGAGCTGTTTTTT.

The V and J genes are TRBV4-1 and TRBJ1-4; D unresolved. The germline CDR1 and CDR2 sequences are MGHRA and YSYEKL. V was trimmed by 0 bases and J by 10 bases, leaving 15 bases between them. The CDR3 spans 15 residues. Here the CDR3 reads CASSQDQGRDGKLFF. The CDR3 coding sequence is TGCGCCAGCAGCCAAGATCAAGGACGAGACGGAAAACTGTTTTTT.

V usage is TRBV7-8 and J usage is TRBJ2-5; D might be TRBD1 or TRBD2, each matching 5 bases. From germline, CDR1 is SGHVS and CDR2 FQNEAQ. There are 17 residues in the CDR3. V lost 5 bases and J lost 3, with 22 bases in between. CDR3 sequence reads: CASSPRALRGSKETQYF. CDR3 sequence (DNA): TGTGCCAGCAGCCCCCGGGCTTTGAGGGGCAGCAAAGAGACCCAGTACTTC.

The chain couples TRBV5-8 to TRBJ1-2; possibly TRBD1 for D (6 bases). In germline, CDR1 is SGHTS, CDR2 YDEGEE. V was pared by 0 bases and J by 4 bases, with 13 bases between. The CDR3 has 15 residues. CDR3 nucleotides: TGTGCCAGCAGCTTGGTCAGGGGCTCTGGCTATGGCTACACCTTC. It yields the protein CASSLVRGSGYGYTF.

This chain joins TRBV24-1 and TRBJ1-2; no firm D call. The V gene's germline CDR1 is KGHDR and CDR2 SFDVKD. V lost 5 bases and J 2 bases, leaving 8 bases between the germline ends. The CDR3 is 13 residues long. The CDR3 here is CATSVRDNYGYTF. DNA for the CDR3: TGTGCCACCAGTGTTCGCGACAACTATGGCTACACCTTC.

The J gene is TRBJ1-1, the V gene TRBV5-6, with no clear D. The CDR3 runs 14 residues. Germline assignment: CDR1 SGHDT and CDR2 YYEEEE. Between the trimmed V and J ends, which lost 2 bases and 0 bases, there was a span of 8 bases. The DNA for the CDR3 is TGTGCCAGCAGCTTTGTTAACGTGAACACTGAAGCTTTCTTT. Residues: CASSFVNVNTEAFF.

The V gene is TRBV4-2, the J gene TRBJ2-2, with 8 bases lining up with TRBD1. With 4 bases clipped from V and 4 bases from J, the junction kept 8 bases outside the gene matches. The CDR3 totals 16 residues. Germline CDR1 reads LGHNA; CDR2 reads YNFKEQ. The CDR3 spells CASSLQQGGGTGELFF. For the CDR3, the DNA is TGTGCCAGCAGCCTCCAACAGGGGGGAGGCACCGGGGAGCTGTTTTTT.

A remark on this clone: The sample holds other DNA sequences that translate to the same CDR3. V usage is TRBV5-1 and J usage is TRBJ1-1; TRBD1 matches 8 bases. The CDR3 sequence is 14 residues long. Trimming cost V 1 base and J 1 base; bases outside gene matches: 0. Germline loops: CDR1 SGHRS, CDR2 YFSETQ. The DNA of the CDR3 is TGCGCCAGCAGCTTGACAGGGGGGAACACTGAAGCTTTCTTT. Its protein is CASSLTGGNTEAFF.

This clone was seen a single time. This rearrangement joins TRBV5-4 to TRBJ1-1; D remains ambiguous. V was shortened by 4 bases and J by 3 bases, with 10 bases between the two germline ends. Germline CDR1 is SGHNT and CDR2 is YYREEE (reference sequence). The CDR3 sequence is 13 residues long. This CDR3 is CASSPTRDTEAFF. DNA for the CDR3: TGTGCCAGCAGCCCAACAAGGGACACTGAAGCTTTCTTT.

V and J are TRBV7-9 and TRBJ1-2; D gene unclear. Deletions cut 7 bases from V and 5 bases from J, with 8 bases between. Germline CDR1 and CDR2: SEHNR and FQNEAQ (reference sequence). The length of the CDR3 is 11 residues. The CDR3 nucleotides read TGTGCCAGCAACGGGGAATATGGCTACACCTTC. Encoded protein: CASNGEYGYTF.

On this clone: This may come from a read error, since a much larger clone is one base off. The chain carries TRBV19 and TRBJ1-1; D is possibly TRBD1 (5 bases). The CDR3 runs 15 residues. CDR1 and CDR2 (germline): LNHDA, SQIVND (reference sequence). The CDR3 reads CASSTRVGENAEAFF. The CDR3 nucleotides are TGTGCCAGTAGTACCAGGGTAGGGGAGAACGCTGAAGCTTTCTTT.

This clone was seen a single time. The gene calls are TRBV28 and TRBJ2-7; D is uncertain. CDR1 MDHEN and CDR2 SYDVKM come from the germline V gene. This CDR3 has 10 amino acids. The V end was cut by 6 bases, the J end by 4 bases, with 4 bases between. The CDR3 DNA follows: TGTGCCAGCAGCGGGTACGAGCAGTACTTC. Residues: CASSGYEQYF.

The sample holds one count of this clone. This sequence joins TRBV11-2 and TRBJ2-5; D ambiguous. V was clipped by 4 bases and J by 3 bases, with 24 bases between them. CDR1 SGHAT and CDR2 FQNNGV come from the germline V gene. This CDR3 is built from 18 residues. DNA for the CDR3: TGTGCCAGCAGCTCCTTTATGGTTCCCGAGTTTCCAAAAGAGACCCAGTACTTC. It codes for CASSSFMVPEFPKETQYF.

The J gene is TRBJ2-5, the V gene TRBV11-2, with D unresolved. Trimming cost V 1 base and J 2 bases, with 11 bases left between them. Germline V lookup: CDR1 SGHAT, CDR2 FQNNGV. The CDR3 runs 15 residues. For the CDR3, the DNA is TGTGCCAGCAGCTTAGGGCAGAAAACTCAAGAGACCCAGTACTTC. This codes for CASSLGQKTQETQYF.

This chain links TRBV6-2 or TRBV6-3 with TRBJ2-7, with a weak D call TRBD1 (6 bases). The CDR3 is made up of 15 amino acids. Trimming stripped 2 bases from V and 2 bases from J, with 13 bases between. Germline V gives CDR1 MNHEY, CDR2 SVGEGT. CDR3 amino acids: CASSYGGQGTYEQYF. CDR3 sequence (DNA): TGTGCCAGCAGTTACGGTGGGCAGGGGACCTACGAGCAGTACTTC.

The V gene is TRBV19, the J gene TRBJ1-5; D gene unclear. CDR1 is LNHDA, CDR2 SQIVND, per germline (reference sequence). V was trimmed by 1 base and J by 6 bases, leaving 7 bases between them. The CDR3 consists of 13 residues. CDR3 in DNA: TGTGCCAGTAGTATAGGTGAGGGTCAGCCCCAGCATTTT. Translation gives CASSIGEGQPQHF.